Listed here are 17 T cell receptor beta chains from one sample, sequenced in a study of shared clonotypes between healthy human individuals. The repertoire was sequenced with immunoSEQ multiplex PCR; TCRdb's copy has only in-frame clones and lacks some. In the table there are more than 550,000 clones, 72% of which are singletons. Material for sequencing was memory CD4+ T cells sorted from blood. Subset in this sample: CD45RA-negative fraction. These TCRs come from a woman in her twenties or thirties in good health.

This clone has at least ten counts. The rearrangement joins TRBV19 to TRBJ1-2; 11 bases are shared with TRBD1. This CDR3 contains 15 residues. Germline trimming cut 9 bases from V and 2 bases from J; bases unmatched to any gene: 8. In germline, CDR1 is LNHDA, CDR2 SQIVND (reference sequence). The CDR3 region has the DNA TGTGCCAGCGGGGACAGGGGGACGACCAACTATGGCTACACCTTC. Translated, it gives CASGDRGTTNYGYTF.

The chain carries TRBV6-6 and TRBJ2-3, with 9 bases aligning to TRBD1. With V trimmed by 2 bases and J by 5 bases, 5 bases remained unmatched. The CDR3 contains 15 residues. CDR1 MNHNY and CDR2 SVGAGI come from the germline V gene (reference sequence). CDR3 protein: CASSYGTGRGDTQYF. The CDR3 DNA sequence: TGTGCCAGCAGTTACGGGACAGGGAGGGGAGATACGCAGTATTTT.

The chain is built from TRBV18 and TRBJ2-1; D uncertain. With 2 bases removed from V and 5 bases from J, the gap between germline ends came to 10 bases. Germline CDR1 and CDR2: KGHSH and LQKENI. CDR3 length: 14 amino acids. The DNA of the CDR3 is TGTGCCAGCTCACCAGAATACACAGACAATGAGCAGTTCTTC. Translating it yields CASSPEYTDNEQFF. Complete variable domain (other parts from reference TRBV18 and TRBJ2-1): NAGVMQNPRHLVRRRGQEARLRCSPMKGHSHVYWYRQLPEEGLKFMVYLQKENIIDESGMPKERFSAEFPKEGPSILRIQQVVRGDSAAYFCASSPEYTDNEQFFGPGTRLTVL.

The chain recombines TRBV2 with TRBJ1-1, with a tentative D call TRBD1 (6 bases). Germline CDR1 and CDR2: SNHLY and FYNNEI. This CDR3 contains 15 residues. Trimming took off 0 bases at V and 5 bases at J, with 13 bases between the two ends. CDR3 DNA sequence: TGTGCCAGCAGTGAAGCGGGCAGGGGTTATACTGAAGCTTTCTTT. Translation: CASSEAGRGYTEAFF. Supplemented by reference TRBV2 and TRBJ1-1, the full variable domain reads EPEVTQTPSHQVTQMGQEVILRCVPISNHLYFYWYRQILGQKVEFLVSFYNNEISEKSEIFDDQFSVERPDGSNFTLKIRSTKLEDSAMYFCASSEAGRGYTEAFFGQGTRLTVV.

The chain employs TRBV2 and TRBJ2-7, with 9 bases lining up with TRBD1. The length of the CDR3 is 14 residues. V was clipped by 5 bases and J by 5 bases; unmatched bases: 7. Per the germline V gene, CDR1 is SNHLY and CDR2 is FYNNEI. The CDR3 DNA is TGTGCCAGCAGTTCGGGACAGGGACTGGACGAGCAGTACTTC. Protein product: CASSSGQGLDEQYF. Complete variable domain (other parts from reference TRBV2 and TRBJ2-7): EPEVTQTPSHQVTQMGQEVILRCVPISNHLYFYWYRQILGQKVEFLVSFYNNEISEKSEIFDDQFSVERPDGSNFTLKIRSTKLEDSAMYFCASSSGQGLDEQYFGPGTRLTVT.

The chain joins TRBV28 to TRBJ1-2; the D gene is possibly TRBD1 (5 bases). This CDR3 is 11 amino acids long. The V gene's germline CDR1 is MDHEN and CDR2 SYDVKM. The V end lost 5 bases, the J end lost 13 bases, and 14 bases lay between the germline ends. The CDR3 loop reads CASSRLGVRTF. CDR3 in DNA: TGTGCCAGCAGTCGTCTGGGGGTGCGCACCTTC.

This chain uses TRBV7-9 with TRBJ2-5; TRBD1 matches at 7 bases. Germline CDR1 and CDR2: SEHNR and FQNEAQ (reference sequence). The CDR3 spans 17 residues. The V and J ends lost 3 bases and 4 bases, in that order; junction bases with no gene match: 14. CDR3 residues: CASSFRFRGTLGETQYF. DNA for the CDR3: TGTGCCAGCAGCTTCCGCTTCAGGGGGACCCTGGGAGAGACCCAGTACTTC. Using reference TRBV7-9 and TRBJ2-5 for the parts outside the CDR3, the full variable domain is DTGVSQNPRHKITKRGQNVTFRCDPISEHNRLYWYRQTLGQGPEFLTYFQNEAQLEKSRLLSDRFSAERPKGSFSTLEIQRTEQGDSAMYLCASSFRFRGTLGETQYFGPGTRLLVL.

The chain joins TRBV21-1 to TRBJ1-5. TRBV21-1 is a recognized pseudogene. CDR3 length equals 15 residues. CDR3 region: CASSARDGVLGPQHF. In DNA form, the CDR3 reads TGTGCCAGCAGCGCACGGGACGGAGTATTAGGGCCCCAGCATTTT.

V gene TRBV11-2 combines with J gene TRBJ1-3, with D possibly matching TRBD1 (6 bases). With 5 bases removed from V and 2 bases from J, the gap between germline ends came to 22 bases. The CDR3 extends over 18 amino acids. Germline CDR1 SGHAT, CDR2 FQNNGV. The CDR3 nucleotides read TGTGCCAGCAGCCAGGATCCCGGGACATCTCTAGCTGGAAACACCATATATTTT. Its protein is CASSQDPGTSLAGNTIYF.

The V call is TRBV12-5, the J call TRBJ2-1; TRBD1 matches at 8 bases. J was trimmed by 1 base and V by 7 bases; bases with no gene match: 9. Germline assignment: CDR1 LGHNT and CDR2 FRNRAP. The CDR3 loop spans 16 amino acids. The CDR3 nucleotides are TGTGCTAGTGCCCCACAGGGGGTTCGTTCCTACAATGAGCAGTTCTTC. Protein product: CASAPQGVRSYNEQFF.

The chain couples TRBV5-1 to TRBJ2-3; TRBD1 agrees at 7 bases. Germline assignment: CDR1 SGHRS and CDR2 YFSETQ. The CDR3 sequence is 15 residues long. V was pared by 4 bases and J by 1 base, with 6 bases of the junction left unmatched. The CDR3 region has the DNA TGCGCCAGCAGCGTGACAGGGCAGGGCACAGATACGCAGTATTTT. Translation: CASSVTGQGTDTQYF.

The chain recombines TRBV25-1 with TRBJ2-7; 8 bases map to TRBD2. This CDR3 is built from 15 residues. Germline lookup yields CDR1 MGHDK and CDR2 SYGVNS. The V segment lost 2 bases and the J segment 5 bases; nucleotides outside the gene matches: 8. CDR3 protein: CASSEPSGLVDEQYF. CDR3 coding DNA: TGTGCCAGCAGTGAACCATCGGGACTAGTAGACGAGCAGTACTTC.

V usage is TRBV5-1 and J usage is TRBJ2-7; D perhaps matches TRBD1 (6 bases). The germline V gene has CDR1 SGHRS and CDR2 YFSETQ. The V end lost 2 bases, the J end lost 1 base, and 7 bases lay between the germline ends. CDR3 size: 13 residues. This CDR3 reads CASSLQGSYEQYF. CDR3 nucleotides: TGCGCCAGCAGCTTACAGGGATCCTACGAGCAGTACTTC.

The V gene is TRBV4-1, the J gene TRBJ2-1, with 9 bases that match TRBD1. Germline V gives CDR1 MGHRA, CDR2 YSYEKL. This CDR3 has 13 residues. After removal of 8 bases from V and 6 bases from J, the junction contained 5 bases not matched to a gene. The chain's CDR3 is CASGDRVVNEQFF. Here the CDR3 DNA reads TGCGCCAGCGGGGACAGGGTTGTCAATGAGCAGTTCTTC.

V and J are TRBV11-2 and TRBJ2-1; possible D gene TRBD2, 6 bases. Germline V gives CDR1 SGHAT, CDR2 FQNNGV. V was clipped by 3 bases and J by 14 bases, with 11 bases between them. The CDR3 consists of 11 residues. CDR3 DNA: TGTGCCAGCAGCTTCAGGACGGGGGAGTTCTTC. Translated, it gives CASSFRTGEFF.

A few counts support this clone. The CDR3 reads CAIDKREGGYEQYF. The CDR3 coding sequence is TGTGCCATCGACAAGCGGGAGGGCGGTTACGAGCAGTACTTC. V is TRBV10-3 and J is TRBJ2-7, with 10 bases fitting TRBD2. Germline CDR1 ENHRY, CDR2 SYGVKD. V lost 8 bases and J lost 4; bases outside the gene matches: 8. The CDR3 runs to 14 residues.

V gene TRBV5-1 combines with J gene TRBJ1-1, with TRBD1 matching 10 bases. Germline V gene sequence: CDR1 SGHRS, CDR2 YFSETQ. This CDR3 is 16 amino acids long. V lost 4 bases to trimming and J lost 6 bases; unmatched junction nucleotides: 12. DNA of the CDR3: TGCGCCAGCAGCATTATCACGGGACAGGGGTCGTCTGAAGCTTTCTTT. This sequence encodes CASSIITGQGSSEAFF.